The 19 T cell receptor beta chains in this list originate from one sample, sequenced in a study of cytotoxic CD8 clonotypes in ibrutinib-treated CLL (dated by TCRdb to the early 2020s). This specimen's time point label, per the study, means: 20 to 30 months on ibrutinib. Library preparation was by the immunoSEQ multiplex PCR assay. The immuneACCESS repertoire file appears here via TCRdb, limited to in-frame rearrangements. These files lack a portion of the clones; in checked studies, under half of the deficit traces to unresolved V genes, and the cause of the others is not known. In all, the sample holds over 150,000 clones, and around 70% of those were seen once. The ten largest clones take up 13% of the sample. Sequenced material: PBMCs, taken after 24 months of ibrutinib treatment. The receptors stem from a human donor with chronic lymphocytic leukemia.

The chain employs TRBV5-1 and TRBJ1-3, with 8 nucleotides matching TRBD1. This CDR3 is 16 amino acids long. The germline V gene encodes CDR1 SGHRS and CDR2 YFSETQ. With 4 bases clipped from V and 4 bases from J, the junction kept 10 bases outside the gene matches. CDR3 loop: CASSRMDRVRGNTIYF. Here the CDR3 DNA reads TGCGCCAGCAGCCGAATGGACAGGGTGCGGGGAAACACCATATATTTT. Drawing the rest from reference TRBV5-1 and TRBJ1-3, the complete variable domain is KAGVTQTPRYLIKTRGQQVTLSCSPISGHRSVSWYQQTPGQGLQFLFEYFSETQRNKGNFPGRFSGRQFSNSRSEMNVSTLELGDSALYLCASSRMDRVRGNTIYFGEGSWLTVV.

V is TRBV6-1 and J is TRBJ2-2; D is tentatively TRBD1 or TRBD2 (5 bases each). Trimming pared 1 base from V and 4 bases from J, leaving 10 bases between. Germline lookup yields CDR1 MNHNS and CDR2 SASEGT. This CDR3 comprises 15 residues. Here the CDR3 reads CASSEVTGGTGELFF. The CDR3 DNA sequence: TGTGCCAGCAGTGAAGTTACAGGAGGCACCGGGGAGCTGTTTTTT.

V is TRBV6-6 and J is TRBJ1-4; the D is unclear. V was shortened by 2 bases and J by 8 bases, with 6 bases between the two germline ends. The CDR3 runs 12 residues. CDR1 and CDR2 (germline): MNHNY, SVGAGI (reference sequence). The CDR3 sequence is CASSYNGEKLFF. For the CDR3, the DNA is TGTGCCAGCAGTTACAACGGGGAAAAACTGTTTTTT.

This chain uses TRBV2 with TRBJ2-4, with 8 bases identical to TRBD1. With V trimmed by 3 bases and J by 9 bases, 4 bases remained unmatched. The CDR3 runs 13 residues. Looked up from germline, CDR1 is SNHLY and CDR2 is FYNNEI. CDR3 coding DNA: TGTGCCAGCAGTGAGACAGGGGCGGGCATTCAGTACTTC. Translating gives CASSETGAGIQYF.

The chain uses TRBV25-1 and TRBJ1-1; perhaps TRBD1 as D (5 bases). V was clipped by 1 base and J by 2 bases, with 11 bases between them. Germline loops: CDR1 MGHDK, CDR2 SYGVNS. There are 15 residues in the CDR3. This CDR3 is CASSEWGRQNTEAFF. The CDR3, as DNA: TGTGCCAGCAGTGAATGGGGCAGGCAAAACACTGAAGCTTTCTTT.

The CDR3 DNA reads as TGTGCCAGCAGCGTCCGGGACAGGGGGCAAAGTAACACCATATATTTT. This encodes CASSVRDRGQSNTIYF. The chain recombines TRBV9 with TRBJ1-3; 12 bases fit TRBD1. After removal of 2 bases from V and 7 bases from J, the junction contained 7 bases not matched to a gene. The germline V gene encodes CDR1 SGDLS and CDR2 YYNGEE. CDR3 length equals 16 residues.

This clone was observed a few times. V usage is TRBV7-9 and J usage is TRBJ2-3; unclear D gene. The germline gives CDR1 SEHNR, CDR2 FQNEAQ (reference sequence). The V end was cut by 5 bases, the J end by 2 bases, with 5 bases between. This CDR3 contains 12 residues. CDR3 DNA: TGTGCCAGCAGCCATCTCACAGATACGCAGTATTTT. Its protein is CASSHLTDTQYF.

This clone was found a few times. The V gene is TRBV27, the J gene TRBJ2-5, with D possibly matching TRBD2 (6 bases). Germline loops: CDR1 MNHEY, CDR2 SMNVEV (reference sequence). The CDR3 loop spans 15 amino acids. Trimming stripped 5 bases from V and 4 bases from J, with 17 bases between. This chain's CDR3 is CASSIASVSGETQYF. The CDR3 DNA reads as TGTGCCAGCAGTATAGCTAGCGTATCGGGAGAGACCCAGTACTTC.

V is TRBV25-1 and J is TRBJ2-3; D gene unclear. The ends were cut back, 5 bases at V and 2 bases at J, with 11 bases in the middle. The V gene's germline CDR1 is MGHDK and CDR2 SYGVNS. The CDR3 covers 14 residues. The CDR3 reads CASSQEGYTDTQYF. The DNA for the CDR3 is TGTGCCAGCAGTCAGGAAGGGTACACAGATACGCAGTATTTT.

The rearrangement uses TRBV5-1 and TRBJ2-7, with TRBD2 identical over 10 bases. This CDR3 has 14 residues. The V and J ends lost 0 bases and 5 bases, in that order; junction bases with no gene match: 2. Germline V gives CDR1 SGHRS, CDR2 YFSETQ. DNA for the CDR3: TGCGCCAGCAGCTTGGGGCTAGCGGGAGACGAGCAGTACTTC. It specifies CASSLGLAGDEQYF. Full variable domain (remainder filled in from reference TRBV5-1 and TRBJ2-7): KAGVTQTPRYLIKTRGQQVTLSCSPISGHRSVSWYQQTPGQGLQFLFEYFSETQRNKGNFPGRFSGRQFSNSRSEMNVSTLELGDSALYLCASSLGLAGDEQYFGPGTRLTVT.

The count of this clone is one. The V gene is TRBV4-2, the J gene TRBJ2-1, with 9 positions matching TRBD2. CDR3 length: 15 amino acids. With V trimmed by 1 base and J by 10 bases, 8 bases remained unmatched. CDR1 and CDR2 (germline): LGHNA, YNFKEQ. CDR3 bases: TGTGCCAGCAGCCAAGTGCGGCGGGAGGGCCTGGAGCAGTTCTTC. Its protein product is CASSQVRREGLEQFF.

J is TRBJ2-1 and V is TRBV9, with 7 bases that match TRBD1. From germline, CDR1 is SGDLS and CDR2 YYNGEE. This CDR3 region has 15 residues. The ends lost 1 base at V and 9 bases at J; junction bases unmatched: 10. CDR3 sequence (DNA): TGTGCCAGCAGCGTATCGGGGACAGCCCCCAGTGAGCAGTTCTTC. It specifies CASSVSGTAPSEQFF.

The rearrangement joins TRBV19 to TRBJ2-5; TRBD2 is a possible D gene (6 bases). CDR1 LNHDA and CDR2 SQIVND come from the germline V gene (reference sequence). The CDR3 contains 15 residues. V was shortened by 6 bases and J by 5 bases, with 19 bases between the two germline ends. CDR3 sequence reads: CASRVLAEEGETQYF. The CDR3 nucleotides read TGTGCCAGTAGGGTCTTAGCGGAAGAGGGGGAGACCCAGTACTTC. Based on the CDR3 plus reference TRBV19 and TRBJ2-5, the full variable domain is DGGITQSPKYLFRKEGQNVTLSCEQNLNHDAMYWYRQDPGQGLRLIYYSQIVNDFQKGDIAEGYSVSREKKESFPLTVTSAQKNPTAFYLCASRVLAEEGETQYFGPGTRLLVL.

This clone is a singleton in its sample. This chain uses TRBV11-1 with TRBJ2-7; TRBD1 is a possible D gene (5 bases). V lost 4 bases to trimming and J lost 2 bases, with 12 bases between them. The CDR3 sequence is 14 residues long. The germline CDR1 and CDR2 sequences are SGHAT and FQDESV (reference sequence). This CDR3 reads CASSSTEPTYEQYF. In nucleotides, the CDR3 is TGTGCCAGCAGCTCGACAGAGCCCACCTACGAGCAGTACTTC.

The rearrangement uses TRBV7-9 and TRBJ2-4; D uncertain. Per the germline V gene, CDR1 is SEHNR and CDR2 is FQNEAQ (reference sequence). CDR3 length equals 14 residues. Trimming pared 3 bases from V and 0 bases from J, leaving 6 bases between. Here the CDR3 reads CASSLPGAKNIQYF. CDR3 nucleotides: TGTGCCAGCAGCTTGCCTGGAGCCAAAAACATTCAGTACTTC.

The V gene is TRBV6-1, the J gene TRBJ1-2; no definite D call. V lost 3 bases and J lost 3, with 8 bases in between. Germline CDR1 is MNHNS and CDR2 is SASEGT. The CDR3 totals 13 residues. This CDR3 is CASSDGLYYGYTF. Written as DNA, the CDR3 is TGTGCCAGCAGTGATGGACTTTACTATGGCTACACCTTC.

The chain recombines TRBV27 with TRBJ2-1; D unclear. The length of the CDR3 is 13 residues. Looked up from germline, CDR1 is MNHEY and CDR2 is SMNVEV (reference sequence). V shed 7 bases and J shed 5 bases, with 12 bases lying between them. CDR3 nucleotides: TGTGCCAGCAAAGCGTTCTCTGACAATGAGCAGTTCTTC. It codes for CASKAFSDNEQFF.

The gene calls are TRBV2 and TRBJ1-2; the D is unclear. Germline lookup yields CDR1 SNHLY and CDR2 FYNNEI. The CDR3 totals 15 residues. V was clipped by 6 bases and J by 4 bases, with 18 bases between them. The CDR3 DNA follows: TGTGCCAGCAGCAAAACAGCCGCGGCGAGCTATGGCTACACCTTC. Protein: CASSKTAAASYGYTF.

V gene TRBV5-1 combines with J gene TRBJ2-7, with TRBD1 as a possible D gene (5 bases). V lost 4 bases to trimming and J lost 5 bases, with 16 bases between them. Germline V CDR1 and CDR2: SGHRS, YFSETQ. This CDR3 has 14 residues. The CDR3 nucleotides read TGCGCCAGCAGCGGCGGACAAATAGACGACGAGCAGTACTTC. Protein sequence: CASSGGQIDDEQYF.